The 24 T cell receptor beta chains in this list originate from one sample, sequenced in a study of vaccination and CD4 T cells after COVID-19. The antigens for these receptors are not known. The Oncomine TCR Beta short-read assay sequenced DNA from cultured CD4+ T cells. Each CDR3 protein gets one entry after TCRdb re-called the PCR reads with MiXCR. This sample yields 20,000 to 25,000 distinct CDR3 sequences, of which approximately 59% are seen a single time; roughly 15% belongs to the top ten. Stated treatment: approximately nine-day PBMC culture with coronavirus spike peptide pools or control peptides (ViraFEST assay). The material was CD4+ T cells from blood, cultured in vitro, obtained after SARS-CoV-2 vaccination. Source of these receptors: a human donor who received a COVID-19 vaccine.

The chain couples TRBV5-4 to TRBJ2-5; 13 nucleotides match TRBD2. CDR1 is SGHNT, CDR2 YYREEE, per germline (reference sequence). The ends lost 3 bases at V and 5 bases at J; junction bases unmatched: 7. The CDR3 consists of 16 residues. As DNA, the CDR3 is TGTGCCAGCAGCTCCGGGACTAGCGGGGAGGTGGAGACCCAGTACTTC. Amino acids: CASSSGTSGEVETQYF.

This clonotype was seen a few times. The chain is built from TRBV7-2 and TRBJ1-5, with D unresolved. This CDR3 is 19 amino acids long. V lost 1 base and J 2 bases, leaving 21 bases between the germline ends. Germline CDR1 and CDR2: SGHTA and FQGNSA. CDR3 bases: TGTGCCAGCAGCTTAGGCTTGGATATAGTTGGAGTTCGCAATCAGCCCCAGCATTTT. Its translation is CASSLGLDIVGVRNQPQHF.

This chain joins TRBV24-1 and TRBJ2-6; D may be TRBD2 (5 bases). Looked up from germline, CDR1 is KGHDR and CDR2 is SFDVKD. The V gene lost 9 bases and the J gene lost 1 base, with 9 bases spanning the gap. CDR3 size: 14 residues. Here the CDR3 DNA reads TGTGCCACCCGTTCGGGATCTGGGGCCAACGTCCTGACTTTC. This encodes CATRSGSGANVLTF.

This clonotype was recorded only once. The genes are TRBV12-3 or TRBV12-4 and TRBJ1-2; D gene unclear. The V and J ends lost 7 bases and 8 bases respectively, with 17 bases between them. The CDR3 sequence is 13 residues long. CDR3 DNA: TGTGCCAGCACACTCTTTGGAGCTGGCGGCTACACCTTC. This codes for CASTLFGAGGYTF.

The chain is built from TRBV10-1 and TRBJ2-1; D gene ambiguous. CDR3 length: 12 amino acids. V lost 3 bases, J lost 9 bases, and 9 bases lay in between. Germline loops: CDR1 WNHNN, CDR2 SYGVQD (reference sequence). Here the CDR3 DNA reads TGCGCCAGCAGTGAAGGGTATACTGAGCAGTTCTTC. This gives the protein CASSEGYTEQFF.

The chain's CDR3 is CASSRQRVAADTQYF. For the CDR3, the DNA is TGTGCCAGCAGTCGTCAAAGGGTAGCGGCAGATACGCAGTATTTT. This chain joins TRBV12-3 or TRBV12-4 and TRBJ2-3; the D gene is possibly TRBD2 (6 bases). CDR3 length equals 15 residues. Trimming removed 5 bases at V and 4 bases at J, with 16 bases between.

The chain is built from TRBV6-1 and TRBJ1-5; D is perhaps TRBD1 (5 bases). This CDR3 region has 16 residues. The V gene lost 5 bases and the J gene lost 0 bases, with 14 bases spanning the gap. Germline assignment: CDR1 MNHNS and CDR2 SASEGT. In nucleotides, the CDR3 is TGTGCCAGCAGTCCCTCTGGGGGGACTAGCAATCAGCCCCAGCATTTT. This sequence encodes CASSPSGGTSNQPQHF.

The V call is TRBV7-2, the J call TRBJ1-4, with D perhaps TRBD1 (5 bases). The CDR3 covers 14 residues. Per germline, CDR1 SGHTA and CDR2 FQGNSA. V was pared by 3 bases and J by 7 bases, with 12 bases between. CDR3 in amino acids: CASSLGGSAEKLFF. Here the CDR3 DNA reads TGTGCCAGCAGCTTGGGGGGGTCAGCTGAAAAACTGTTTTTT.

V is TRBV5-4 and J is TRBJ1-1; D is perhaps TRBD1 (6 bases). V gave up 4 bases and J gave up 1 base, with 14 bases separating them. CDR1 is SGHNT and CDR2 is YYREEE in the germline V gene (reference sequence). The CDR3 contains 15 residues. CDR3: CASSLVWGANTEAFF. CDR3 in DNA: TGTGCCAGCAGCCTGGTTTGGGGGGCGAACACTGAAGCTTTCTTT.

A few counts support this clonotype. The chain joins TRBV19 to TRBJ1-1, with 7 bases identical to TRBD1. V was pared by 9 bases and J by 1 base, with 5 bases of the junction left unmatched. This CDR3 region has 13 residues. The germline CDR1 and CDR2 sequences are LNHDA and SQIVND (reference sequence). CDR3 region: CASTGQANTEAFF. CDR3 DNA sequence: TGTGCCAGCACAGGACAGGCGAACACTGAAGCTTTCTTT. The full variable domain, rest sourced from reference TRBV19 and TRBJ1-1, is DGGITQSPKYLFRKEGQNVTLSCEQNLNHDAMYWYRQDPGQGLRLIYYSQIVNDFQKGDIAEGYSVSREKKESFPLTVTSAQKNPTAFYLCASTGQANTEAFFGQGTRLTVV.

J is TRBJ2-3 and V is TRBV4-2, with 13 bases identical to TRBD2. CDR1 and CDR2 from the germline V gene are LGHNA and YNFKEQ. The CDR3 extends over 17 amino acids. With V trimmed by 4 bases and J by 0 bases, 4 bases remained unmatched. This CDR3 is CASSPRTSGGSTDTQYF. The CDR3 coding sequence is TGTGCCAGCAGCCCTCGGACTAGCGGGGGCAGCACAGATACGCAGTATTTT.

The chain uses TRBV5-1 and TRBJ1-2; no clear D gene. CDR1 and CDR2 (germline): SGHRS, YFSETQ. V was clipped by 0 bases and J by 5 bases, with 5 bases between them. The CDR3 sequence is 12 residues long. The CDR3 protein is CASSLGAYGYTF. The CDR3 region has the DNA TGCGCCAGCAGCTTGGGGGCGTATGGCTACACCTTC.

The CDR3 is CASIRDSNTGELFF. The CDR3 bases are TGTGCCAGCATCCGGGACTCAAACACCGGGGAGCTGTTTTTT. This sequence joins TRBV2 and TRBJ2-2; D may be TRBD2 (6 bases). The CDR3 has 14 amino acids. The ends were cut back, 7 bases at V and 2 bases at J, with 11 bases in the middle. Germline V gives CDR1 SNHLY, CDR2 FYNNEI.

This rearrangement joins TRBV20-1 to TRBJ1-4; no definite D call. Trimming left V 3 bases short and J 0 bases short, with 5 bases between. The CDR3 spans 13 residues. In germline, CDR1 is DFQATT, CDR2 SNEGSKA (reference sequence). The chain's CDR3 is CSARPTTNEKLFF. The CDR3 DNA reads TGCAGTGCTAGGCCGACAACTAATGAAAAACTGTTTTTT.

The chain joins TRBV7-3 to TRBJ1-1; D might be TRBD1 (5 bases). Deletions cut 3 bases from V and 4 bases from J, with 9 bases between. The CDR3 spans 13 residues. Germline lookup yields CDR1 SGHTA and CDR2 FQGTGA. The CDR3 protein is CASSFQGSTEAFF. The CDR3 bases are TGTGCCAGCAGCTTTCAGGGAAGCACTGAAGCTTTCTTT. The variable domain in full, completed from reference TRBV7-3 and TRBJ1-1, reads GAGVSQTPSNKVTEKGKYVELRCDPISGHTALYWYRQSLGQGPEFLIYFQGTGAADDSGLPNDRFFAVRPEGSVSTLKIQRTERGDSAVYLCASSFQGSTEAFFGQGTRLTVV.

The J gene is TRBJ1-1, the V gene TRBV6-1; 7 nucleotides line up with TRBD1. The CDR3 consists of 14 residues. With V trimmed by 7 bases and J by 7 bases, 12 bases remained unmatched. Germline V lookup: CDR1 MNHNS, CDR2 SASEGT. In nucleotides, the CDR3 is TGTGCCAGCACTCCCGGGGCCAGGGGGGGTGAAGCTTTCTTT. Translating it yields CASTPGARGGEAFF.

The chain has TRBV7-8 and TRBJ1-5; D is uncertain. V lost 6 bases, J lost 0 bases, and 21 bases lay in between. CDR3 length: 18 residues. Germline V lookup: CDR1 SGHVS, CDR2 FQNEAQ. The CDR3 loop is CASSPFAVWVYSNQPQHF. The CDR3, as DNA: TGTGCCAGCAGTCCATTCGCGGTGTGGGTTTATAGCAATCAGCCCCAGCATTTT.

Only a few counts were recorded for this clonotype. The rearrangement uses TRBV20-1 and TRBJ1-2, with TRBD1 matching over 7 bases. The CDR3 extends over 15 amino acids. Losses at the gene ends were 5 bases for V and 8 bases for J; bases not matched to a gene: 17. Germline CDR1 reads DFQATT; CDR2 reads SNEGSKA (reference sequence). CDR3 in amino acids: CSAAARDRLGEGYTF. DNA of the CDR3: TGCAGTGCTGCTGCGAGGGACAGACTAGGGGAGGGCTACACCTTC.

V usage is TRBV2 and J usage is TRBJ2-7; 9 bases agree with TRBD1. CDR3 length: 13 amino acids. Germline V gives CDR1 SNHLY, CDR2 FYNNEI. J gave up 5 bases and V 5 bases, and 4 bases lay outside the gene matches. CDR3 in DNA: TGTGCCAGCAGTAGGGACAGGGCCCACGAGCAGTACTTC. Encoded protein: CASSRDRAHEQYF.

This chain uses TRBV7-2 with TRBJ1-5; D is unresolved. Germline loops: CDR1 SGHTA, CDR2 FQGNSA. Trimming stripped 1 base from V and 7 bases from J, with 5 bases between. The CDR3 totals 12 residues. The CDR3 sequence: CASSLVGQPQHF. For the CDR3, the DNA is TGTGCCAGCAGCTTAGTGGGCCAGCCCCAGCATTTT.

The V call is TRBV2, the J call TRBJ2-3; D is ambiguous. The V and J ends lost 1 base and 6 bases respectively, with 5 bases between them. The V gene's germline CDR1 is SNHLY and CDR2 FYNNEI. The CDR3 consists of 12 residues. CDR3 nucleotides: TGTGCCAGCAGTGAAGAACAGGATACGCAGTATTTT. This codes for CASSEEQDTQYF.

The V call is TRBV24-1, the J call TRBJ2-1; 9 bases are shared with TRBD1. With V trimmed by 10 bases and J by 0 bases, 3 bases remained unmatched. The CDR3 is 14 amino acids. Per the germline V gene, CDR1 is KGHDR and CDR2 is SFDVKD. CDR3 in amino acids: CATGQGSSYNEQFF. The CDR3, as DNA: TGTGCCACTGGACAGGGGAGCTCCTACAATGAGCAGTTCTTC.

The V and J genes are TRBV19 and TRBJ1-6, with D tentatively TRBD1 (5 bases). The CDR3 is 15 amino acids. Germline V CDR1 and CDR2: LNHDA, SQIVND (reference sequence). Trimming removed 3 bases at V and 0 bases at J, with 6 bases between. The CDR3 region has the DNA TGTGCCAGTAGTATCGGGGGCTCCTATAATTCACCCCTCCACTTT. Its protein is CASSIGGSYNSPLHF.

The genes are TRBV20-1 and TRBJ1-3; no clear D. The germline gives CDR1 DFQATT, CDR2 SNEGSKA (reference sequence). Trimming left V 5 bases short and J 0 bases short, with 11 bases between. CDR3 length: 14 residues. As DNA, the CDR3 is TGCAGTGCTCCATCGGGGTTCTCTGGAAACACCATATATTTT. Amino acids: CSAPSGFSGNTIYF.